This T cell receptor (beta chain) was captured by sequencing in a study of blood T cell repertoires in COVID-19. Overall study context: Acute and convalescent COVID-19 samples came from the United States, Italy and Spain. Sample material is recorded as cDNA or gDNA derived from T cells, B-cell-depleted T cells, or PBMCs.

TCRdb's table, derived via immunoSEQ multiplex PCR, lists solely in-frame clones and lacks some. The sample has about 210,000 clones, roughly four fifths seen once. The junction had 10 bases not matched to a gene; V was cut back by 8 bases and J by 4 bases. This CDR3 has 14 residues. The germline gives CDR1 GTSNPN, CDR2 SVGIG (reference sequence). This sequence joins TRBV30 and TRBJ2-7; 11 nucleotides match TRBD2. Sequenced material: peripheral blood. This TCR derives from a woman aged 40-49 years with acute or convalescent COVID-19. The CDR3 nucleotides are TGTGCCGGCCAGACTAGCGGGGCGAATTACGAGCAGTACTTC. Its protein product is CAGQTSGANYEQYF.